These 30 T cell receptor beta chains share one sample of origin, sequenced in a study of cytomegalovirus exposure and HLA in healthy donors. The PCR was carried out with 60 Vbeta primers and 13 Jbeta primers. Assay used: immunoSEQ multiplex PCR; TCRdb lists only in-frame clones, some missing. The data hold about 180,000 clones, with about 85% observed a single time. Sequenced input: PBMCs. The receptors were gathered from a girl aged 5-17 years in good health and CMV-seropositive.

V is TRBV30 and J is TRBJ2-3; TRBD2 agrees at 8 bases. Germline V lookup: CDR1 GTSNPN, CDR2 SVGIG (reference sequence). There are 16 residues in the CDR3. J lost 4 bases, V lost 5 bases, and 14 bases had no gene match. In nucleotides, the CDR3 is TGTGCCTGGGGTCGGGGGGGAGCGGGACGGGCAGATACGCAGTATTTT. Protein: CAWGRGGAGRADTQYF.

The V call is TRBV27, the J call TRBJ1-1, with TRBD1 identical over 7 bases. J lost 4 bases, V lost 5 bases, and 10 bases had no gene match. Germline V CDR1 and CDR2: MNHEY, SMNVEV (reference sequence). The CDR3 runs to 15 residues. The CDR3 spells CASSLYKQGTTEAFF. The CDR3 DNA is TGTGCCAGCAGTCTCTACAAACAGGGGACCACTGAAGCTTTCTTT.

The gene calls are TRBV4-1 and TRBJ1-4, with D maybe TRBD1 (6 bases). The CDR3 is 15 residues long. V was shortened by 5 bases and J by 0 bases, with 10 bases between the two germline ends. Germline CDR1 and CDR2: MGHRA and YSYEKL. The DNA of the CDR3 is TGCGCCAGCAGCGCCTGGACAGCAACTAATGAAAAACTGTTTTTT. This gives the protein CASSAWTATNEKLFF.

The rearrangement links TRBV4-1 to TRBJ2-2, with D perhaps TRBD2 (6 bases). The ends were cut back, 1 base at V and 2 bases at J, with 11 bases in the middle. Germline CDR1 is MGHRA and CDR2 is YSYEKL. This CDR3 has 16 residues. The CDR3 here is CASSQGTTLNTGELFF. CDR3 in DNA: TGCGCCAGCAGCCAAGGGACTACCCTAAACACCGGGGAGCTGTTTTTT.

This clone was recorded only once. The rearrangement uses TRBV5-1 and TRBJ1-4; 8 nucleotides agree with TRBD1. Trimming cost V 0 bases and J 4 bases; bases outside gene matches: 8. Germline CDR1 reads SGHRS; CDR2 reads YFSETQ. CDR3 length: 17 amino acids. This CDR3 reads CASSLVARGLNNEKLFF. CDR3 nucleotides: TGCGCCAGCAGCTTGGTGGCCAGGGGGCTCAATAATGAAAAACTGTTTTTT.

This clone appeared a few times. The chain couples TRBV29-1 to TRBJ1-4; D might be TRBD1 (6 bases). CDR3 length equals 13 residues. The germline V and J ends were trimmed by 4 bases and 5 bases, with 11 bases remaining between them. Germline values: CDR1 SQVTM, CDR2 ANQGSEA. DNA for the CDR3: TGCAGCGTTGTTGGCCAGGGGAATGAAAAACTGTTTTTT. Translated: CSVVGQGNEKLFF.

CDR3 in amino acids: CASRPGQSSTDTQYF. CDR3 bases: TGTGCCAGCAGGCCGGGACAGTCGAGCACAGATACGCAGTATTTT. V and J are TRBV6-1 and TRBJ2-3; 7 bases line up with TRBD1. This CDR3 region has 15 residues. Looked up from germline, CDR1 is MNHNS and CDR2 is SASEGT. V shed 6 bases, J shed 0 bases, and the junction held 6 bases outside the gene matches.

DNA of the CDR3: TGTGCCAGCAGCTTGGAACAGATCTATGGCTACACCTTC. It translates to CASSLEQIYGYTF. The chain carries TRBV5-6 and TRBJ1-2; D call uncertain. The V gene lost 0 bases and the J gene lost 4 bases, with 7 bases spanning the gap. There are 13 residues in the CDR3. Germline-derived CDR1 and CDR2 are SGHDT and YYEEEE.

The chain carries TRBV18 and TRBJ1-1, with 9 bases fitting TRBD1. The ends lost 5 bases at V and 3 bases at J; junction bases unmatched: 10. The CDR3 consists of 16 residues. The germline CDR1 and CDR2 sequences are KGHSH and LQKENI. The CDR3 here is CASSAQHGTGYTEAFF. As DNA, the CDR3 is TGTGCCAGCTCAGCCCAGCACGGGACAGGGTACACTGAAGCTTTCTTT.

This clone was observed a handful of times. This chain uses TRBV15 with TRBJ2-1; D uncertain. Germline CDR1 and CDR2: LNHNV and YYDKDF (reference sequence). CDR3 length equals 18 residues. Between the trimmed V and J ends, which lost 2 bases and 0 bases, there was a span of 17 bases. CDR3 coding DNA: TGTGCCACCAGCAGACCTCTTGGTAGCCCGAGCTCCTACAATGAGCAGTTCTTC. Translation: CATSRPLGSPSSYNEQFF.

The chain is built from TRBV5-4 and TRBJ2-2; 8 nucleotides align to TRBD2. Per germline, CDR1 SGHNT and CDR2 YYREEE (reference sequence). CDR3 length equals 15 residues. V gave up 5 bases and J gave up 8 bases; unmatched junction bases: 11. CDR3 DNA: TGTGCCAGCAGGTCGGGACTAGGTCTCGTGGGGGAGCTGTTTTTT. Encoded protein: CASRSGLGLVGELFF.

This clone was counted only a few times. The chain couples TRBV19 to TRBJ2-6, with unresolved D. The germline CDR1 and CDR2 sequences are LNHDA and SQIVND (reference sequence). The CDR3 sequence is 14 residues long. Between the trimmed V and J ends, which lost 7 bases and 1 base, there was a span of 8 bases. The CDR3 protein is CASTPVSGANVLTF. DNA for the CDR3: TGTGCCAGTACCCCGGTATCTGGGGCCAACGTCCTGACTTTC. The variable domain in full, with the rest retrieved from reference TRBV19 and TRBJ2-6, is DGGITQSPKYLFRKEGQNVTLSCEQNLNHDAMYWYRQDPGQGLRLIYYSQIVNDFQKGDIAEGYSVSREKKESFPLTVTSAQKNPTAFYLCASTPVSGANVLTFGAGSRLTVL.

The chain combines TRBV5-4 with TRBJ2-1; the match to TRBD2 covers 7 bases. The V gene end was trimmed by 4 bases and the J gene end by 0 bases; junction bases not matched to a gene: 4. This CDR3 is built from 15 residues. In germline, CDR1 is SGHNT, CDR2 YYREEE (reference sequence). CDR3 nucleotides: TGTGCCAGCAGCCCGCGGGAGAGCTCCTACAATGAGCAGTTCTTC. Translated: CASSPRESSYNEQFF.

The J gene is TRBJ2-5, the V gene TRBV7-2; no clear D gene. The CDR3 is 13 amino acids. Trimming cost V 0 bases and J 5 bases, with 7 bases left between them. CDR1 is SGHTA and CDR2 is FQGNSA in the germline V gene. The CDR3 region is CASSLAPRETQYF. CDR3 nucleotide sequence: TGTGCCAGCAGCTTAGCGCCTCGGGAGACCCAGTACTTC. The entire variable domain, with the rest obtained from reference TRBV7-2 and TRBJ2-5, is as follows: GAGVSQSPSNKVTEKGKDVELRCDPISGHTALYWYRQSLGQGLEFLIYFQGNSAPDKSGLPSDRFSAERTGGSVSTLTIQRTQQEDSAVYLCASSLAPRETQYFGPGTRLLVL.

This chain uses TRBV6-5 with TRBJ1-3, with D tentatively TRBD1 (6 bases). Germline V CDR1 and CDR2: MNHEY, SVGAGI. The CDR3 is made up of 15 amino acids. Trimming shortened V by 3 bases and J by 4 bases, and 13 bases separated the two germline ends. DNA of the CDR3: TGTGCCAGCAGTTATACAGGGTACGCAGGAAACACCATATATTTT. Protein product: CASSYTGYAGNTIYF.

DNA for the CDR3: TGTGCCAGTGGGGGACAGTTACACGAGCAGTACTTC. Its translation: CASGGQLHEQYF. The gene calls are TRBV19 and TRBJ2-7; 7 bases align to TRBD1. Germline V gene sequence: CDR1 LNHDA, CDR2 SQIVND (reference sequence). The CDR3 runs to 12 residues. J was trimmed by 5 bases and V by 8 bases; bases with no gene match: 6.

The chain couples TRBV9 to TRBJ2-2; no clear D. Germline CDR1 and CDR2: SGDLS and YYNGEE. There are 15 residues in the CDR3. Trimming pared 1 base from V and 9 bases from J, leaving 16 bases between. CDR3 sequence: CASSVFELPNRELFF. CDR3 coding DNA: TGTGCCAGCAGCGTATTTGAACTACCTAACAGGGAGCTGTTTTTT.

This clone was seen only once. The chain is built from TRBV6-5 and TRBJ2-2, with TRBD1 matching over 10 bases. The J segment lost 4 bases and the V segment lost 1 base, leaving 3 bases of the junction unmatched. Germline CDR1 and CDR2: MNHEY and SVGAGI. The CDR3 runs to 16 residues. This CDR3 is CASSYLTGGSTGELFF. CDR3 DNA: TGTGCCAGCAGTTACTTGACAGGGGGCAGCACCGGGGAGCTGTTTTTT.

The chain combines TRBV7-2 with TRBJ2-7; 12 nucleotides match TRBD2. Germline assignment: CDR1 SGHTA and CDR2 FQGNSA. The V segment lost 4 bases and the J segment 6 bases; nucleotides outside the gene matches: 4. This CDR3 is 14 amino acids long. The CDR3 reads CASSWTSGNFEQYF. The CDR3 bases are TGTGCCAGCAGCTGGACTAGCGGGAATTTCGAGCAGTACTTC.

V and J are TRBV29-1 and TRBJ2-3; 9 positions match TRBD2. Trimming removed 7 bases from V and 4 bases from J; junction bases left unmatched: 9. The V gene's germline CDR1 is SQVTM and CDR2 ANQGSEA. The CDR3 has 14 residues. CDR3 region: CSAGGAGGADTQYF. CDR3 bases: TGCAGCGCCGGGGGCGCGGGAGGGGCAGATACGCAGTATTTT.

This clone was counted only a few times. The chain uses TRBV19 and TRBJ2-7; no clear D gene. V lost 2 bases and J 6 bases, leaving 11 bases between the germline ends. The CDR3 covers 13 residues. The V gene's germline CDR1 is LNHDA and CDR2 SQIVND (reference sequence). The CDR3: CASSIRSSVEQYF. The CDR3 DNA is TGTGCCAGTAGTATACGGTCTTCTGTCGAGCAGTACTTC.

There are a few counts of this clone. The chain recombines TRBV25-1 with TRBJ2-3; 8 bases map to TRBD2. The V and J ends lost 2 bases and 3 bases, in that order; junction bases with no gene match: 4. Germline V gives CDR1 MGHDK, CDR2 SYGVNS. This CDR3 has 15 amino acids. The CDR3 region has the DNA TGTGCCAGCAGTGAAGGAGCGGGAGAAACAGATACGCAGTATTTT. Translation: CASSEGAGETDTQYF.

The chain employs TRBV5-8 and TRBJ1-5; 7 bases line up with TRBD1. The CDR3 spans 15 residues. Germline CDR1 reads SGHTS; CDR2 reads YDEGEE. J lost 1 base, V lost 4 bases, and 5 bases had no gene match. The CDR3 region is CASSLMTGSNQPQHF. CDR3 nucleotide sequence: TGTGCCAGCAGCCTCATGACAGGGAGCAATCAGCCCCAGCATTTT.

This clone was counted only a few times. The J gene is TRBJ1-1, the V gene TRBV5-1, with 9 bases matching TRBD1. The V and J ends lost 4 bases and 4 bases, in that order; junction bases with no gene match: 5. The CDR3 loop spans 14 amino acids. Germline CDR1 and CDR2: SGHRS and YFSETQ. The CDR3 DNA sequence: TGCGCCAGCAGCAGGGGACAGGGAGGCACTGAAGCTTTCTTT. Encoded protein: CASSRGQGGTEAFF.

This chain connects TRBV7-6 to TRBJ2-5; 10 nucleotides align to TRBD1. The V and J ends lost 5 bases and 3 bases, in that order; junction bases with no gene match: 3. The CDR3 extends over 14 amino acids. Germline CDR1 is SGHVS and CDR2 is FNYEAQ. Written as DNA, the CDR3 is TGTGCCAGCAGCGCCGGGACAGGGGAAGAGACCCAGTACTTC. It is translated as CASSAGTGEETQYF.

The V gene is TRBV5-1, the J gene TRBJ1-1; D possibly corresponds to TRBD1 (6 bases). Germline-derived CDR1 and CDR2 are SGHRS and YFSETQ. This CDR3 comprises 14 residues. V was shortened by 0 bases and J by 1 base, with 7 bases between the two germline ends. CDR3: CASSLGRGNTEAFF. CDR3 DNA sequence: TGCGCCAGCAGCTTGGGCAGGGGGAACACTGAAGCTTTCTTT.

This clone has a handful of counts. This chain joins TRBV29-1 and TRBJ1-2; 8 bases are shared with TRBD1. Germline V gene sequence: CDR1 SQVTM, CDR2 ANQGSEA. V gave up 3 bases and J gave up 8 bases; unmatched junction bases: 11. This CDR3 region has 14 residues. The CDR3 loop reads CSVEAGGAVGGYTF. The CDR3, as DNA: TGCAGCGTTGAGGCAGGGGGCGCTGTTGGCGGCTACACCTTC.

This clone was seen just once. The CDR3 DNA sequence: TGCGCCAGCAGCCTACTAGCGGGAGGAAACAATGAGCAGTTCTTC. Its protein product is CASSLLAGGNNEQFF. The chain combines TRBV10-2 with TRBJ2-1, with 12 bases lining up with TRBD2. Trimming removed 6 bases from V and 5 bases from J; junction bases left unmatched: 5. Per the germline V gene, CDR1 is WSHSY and CDR2 is SAAADI. The CDR3 has 15 amino acids.

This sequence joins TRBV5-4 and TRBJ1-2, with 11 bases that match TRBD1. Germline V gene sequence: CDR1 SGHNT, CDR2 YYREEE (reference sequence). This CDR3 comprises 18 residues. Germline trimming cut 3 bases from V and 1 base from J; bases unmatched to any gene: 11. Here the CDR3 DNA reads TGTGCCAGCAGCTACCTTCCGGGACAGGGGGAGGGTAACTATGGCTACACCTTC. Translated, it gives CASSYLPGQGEGNYGYTF.

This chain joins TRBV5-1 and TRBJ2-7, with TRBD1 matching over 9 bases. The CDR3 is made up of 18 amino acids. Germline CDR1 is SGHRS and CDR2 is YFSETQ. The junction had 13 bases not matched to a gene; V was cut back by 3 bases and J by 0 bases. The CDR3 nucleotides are TGCGCCAGCAGCTCCGGGACAGGGTCGTTCCGCCTCTCCTACGAGCAGTACTTC. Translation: CASSSGTGSFRLSYEQYF.